These 24 T cell receptor beta chains originate from one sample sequenced in a study of T cells in Graves' hyperthyroidism and ophthalmopathy. Amplification targeted TCR beta CDR3 regions from RNA transcripts. RT-PCR in the first round (using the HTBI primer set) targeted the TCR CDR3. TCRdb re-derived calls from the multiplex PCR reads in MiXCR, one entry per CDR3 protein. The repertoire holds about 720,000 distinct CDR3 sequences, over 15% seen once, with approximately 8% in the top ten. Source material: blood. These TCRs come from a young man with Graves' hyperthyroidism.

J is TRBJ2-1 and V is TRBV7-6; no reliable D call. Deletions cut 1 base from V and 0 bases from J, with 13 bases between. The germline gives CDR1 SGHVS, CDR2 FNYEAQ. The CDR3 loop spans 17 amino acids. CDR3 in DNA: TGTGCCAGCAGCTTAGGACCTGGCGGAAGCTCCTACAATGAGCAGTTCTTC. This codes for CASSLGPGGSSYNEQFF.

This clonotype was counted at least ten times. This chain connects TRBV24-1 to TRBJ2-7; 10 bases are shared with TRBD2. J was trimmed by 1 base and V by 1 base; bases with no gene match: 6. CDR1 and CDR2 (germline): KGHDR, SFDVKD. The CDR3 loop spans 17 amino acids. CDR3 region: CATSDFPKREGSYEQYF. Here the CDR3 DNA reads TGTGCCACCAGTGATTTCCCCAAGCGGGAGGGATCCTACGAGCAGTACTTC.

The gene calls are TRBV28 and TRBJ1-4, with 9 positions matching TRBD1. With V trimmed by 7 bases and J by 7 bases, 10 bases remained unmatched. The CDR3 runs 15 residues. Germline V gene data show CDR1 as MDHEN and CDR2 as SYDVKM. CDR3 residues: CASMPYRGRVEKLFF. For the CDR3, the DNA is TGTGCCAGCATGCCCTACAGGGGGCGTGTTGAAAAACTGTTTTTT.

The chain couples TRBV6-1 to TRBJ2-3; 7 bases are shared with TRBD2. The CDR3 spans 17 residues. Germline V lookup: CDR1 MNHNS, CDR2 SASEGT. The J segment lost 2 bases and the V segment lost 6 bases, leaving 14 bases of the junction unmatched. CDR3 coding DNA: TGTGCCAGCAGCCCGCATGGGAAGCGGGAAATCACAGATACGCAGTATTTT. It translates to CASSPHGKREITDTQYF.

This clonotype was picked up a small number of times. CDR3 sequence reads: CAISARQGAGNEQFF. The CDR3 nucleotides are TGTGCCATCAGTGCCCGGCAGGGGGCGGGTAATGAGCAGTTCTTC. V gene TRBV10-3 combines with J gene TRBJ2-1; 8 bases fit TRBD1. Germline assignment: CDR1 ENHRY and CDR2 SYGVKD. The junction had 9 bases not matched to a gene; V was cut back by 4 bases and J by 7 bases. The CDR3 is 15 amino acids.

V and J are TRBV12-3 or TRBV12-4 and TRBJ2-1; TRBD1 matches at 7 bases. J was trimmed by 15 bases and V by 1 base; bases with no gene match: 9. This CDR3 has 13 residues. The DNA of the CDR3 is TGTGCCAGCAGTTTAGGACAGGGCCTACCCAGGTTCTTC. The encoded protein is CASSLGQGLPRFF.

The chain couples TRBV5-5 to TRBJ2-7; 8 bases are shared with TRBD2. The CDR3 extends over 20 amino acids. Germline CDR1 reads SGHKS; CDR2 reads YYEKEE (reference sequence). V lost 2 bases, J lost 2 bases, and 21 bases stayed unmatched. DNA of the CDR3: TGTGCCAGCAGCTTAGGCGGAGGGACTAGGGACTTCTCCGACCCCTACGAGCAGTACTTC. It yields the protein CASSLGGGTRDFSDPYEQYF. The full variable domain, completed using reference TRBV5-5 and TRBJ2-7, is DAGVTQSPTHLIKTRGQQVTLRCSPISGHKSVSWYQQVLGQGPQFIFQYYEKEERGRGNFPDRFSARQFPNYSSELNVNALLLGDSALYLCASSLGGGTRDFSDPYEQYFGPGTRLTVT.

The V gene is TRBV4-2, the J gene TRBJ1-3, with TRBD1 matching over 7 bases. V dropped 0 bases and J dropped 1; count of bases not matched to a gene: 3. CDR3 length: 16 residues. Germline V lookup: CDR1 LGHNA, CDR2 YNFKEQ. As DNA, the CDR3 is TGTGCCAGCAGCCAAGATGAGACAGGGTCTGGAAACACCATATATTTT. Protein sequence: CASSQDETGSGNTIYF.

As concerns this clonotype: Since a much larger clone is just one base distant, this may be a read error. The chain employs TRBV7-2 and TRBJ2-1, with a weak D call TRBD2 (6 bases). Germline CDR1 is SGHTA and CDR2 is FQGNSA. The CDR3 has 14 residues. The CDR3, as DNA: TGTGCCAGCAGCTTAGCGGGAGCGGGCAATGTGCAGTTCTTC. Translating gives CASSLAGAGNVQFF.

This clonotype appeared a few times. The J gene is TRBJ2-1, the V gene TRBV11-2; a weak D match, TRBD2 (6 bases). The length of the CDR3 is 17 residues. Germline CDR1 and CDR2: SGHAT and FQNNGV. Trimming removed 1 base at V and 0 bases at J, with 13 bases between. CDR3 sequence (DNA): TGTGCCAGCAGCTTAGTGGGGACTCGGAGCTCCTACAATGAGCAGTTCTTC. Translated: CASSLVGTRSSYNEQFF. Drawing the rest from reference TRBV11-2 and TRBJ2-1, the complete variable domain is EAGVAQSPRYKIIEKRQSVAFWCNPISGHATLYWYQQILGQGPKLLIQFQNNGVVDDSQLPKDRFSAERLKGVDSTLKIQPAKLEDSAVYLCASSLVGTRSSYNEQFFGPGTRLTVL.

Regarding this clonotype: This may be a read error: a much more frequent sequence differs by one nucleotide. The chain links TRBV12-3 or TRBV12-4 to TRBJ1-1, with 7 bases identical to TRBD1. CDR3 length equals 13 residues. The CDR3 coding sequence is TGTGTCAGCAGTGACAGGGTTCGGACTGAAGCTTTCTTT. Protein product: CVSSDRVRTEAFF.

The J gene is TRBJ1-2, the V gene TRBV7-2; no clear D gene. Trimming cost V 5 bases and J 1 base, with 17 bases left between them. Germline V gives CDR1 SGHTA, CDR2 FQGNSA. The CDR3 totals 16 residues. CDR3 protein: CASSPSWAEINYGYTF. CDR3 bases: TGTGCCAGCAGCCCGAGTTGGGCGGAAATTAACTATGGCTACACCTTC.

V usage is TRBV25-1 and J usage is TRBJ1-4; D is ambiguous. V was pared by 3 bases and J by 8 bases, with 13 bases between. Germline V gene lookup returns CDR1 MGHDK and CDR2 SYGVNS. This CDR3 has 14 residues. CDR3: CASSDGVDEEKLFF. CDR3 nucleotide sequence: TGTGCCAGCAGTGATGGGGTCGATGAGGAAAAACTGTTTTTT. The variable domain in full, with the rest retrieved from reference TRBV25-1 and TRBJ1-4, is EADIYQTPRYLVIGTGKKITLECSQTMGHDKMYWYQQDPGMELHLIHYSYGVNSTEKGDLSSESTVSRIRTEHFPLTLESARPSHTSQYLCASSDGVDEEKLFFGSGTQLSVL.

The rearrangement uses TRBV6-2 or TRBV6-3 and TRBJ1-5, with D hard to call. Trimming removed 8 bases from V and 5 bases from J, with 13 bases in between. In germline, CDR1 is MNHEY, CDR2 SVGEGT. This CDR3 region has 13 residues. The CDR3: CASAADGYQPQHF. The CDR3 DNA reads as TGTGCCAGCGCAGCGGATGGATATCAGCCCCAGCATTTT.

This clonotype turned up a few times. The chain recombines TRBV5-5 with TRBJ1-4; 7 positions match TRBD1. CDR3 size: 16 residues. CDR1 and CDR2 (germline): SGHKS, YYEKEE (reference sequence). V gave up 4 bases and J gave up 2 bases; unmatched junction bases: 8. CDR3: CASSPLTGRTNEKLFF. In nucleotides, the CDR3 is TGTGCCAGCAGCCCTCTGACAGGGCGCACTAATGAAAAACTGTTTTTT.

The rearrangement uses TRBV10-2 and TRBJ2-1; no firm D call. V lost 4 bases and J 8 bases, leaving 9 bases between the germline ends. CDR1 is WSHSY and CDR2 is SAAADI in the germline V gene. The CDR3 contains 12 residues. The CDR3 is CASSAALYEQFF. The CDR3 region has the DNA TGCGCCAGCAGTGCGGCCCTCTATGAGCAGTTCTTC.

The V call is TRBV6-5, the J call TRBJ1-4; D not certain. Germline CDR1 reads MNHEY; CDR2 reads SVGAGI. The CDR3 is 14 amino acids. Trimming cost V 5 bases and J 0 bases, with 7 bases left between them. The CDR3 nucleotides read TGTGCCAGCAGTAACAGTGCAACTAATGAAAAACTGTTTTTT. Amino acid sequence: CASSNSATNEKLFF.

The chain combines TRBV13 with TRBJ2-7, with 15 bases identical to TRBD2. Germline V gene sequence: CDR1 PRHDT, CDR2 FYEKMQ (reference sequence). This CDR3 has 17 residues. The ends lost 5 bases at V and 9 bases at J; junction bases unmatched: 14. The CDR3 protein is CASSQGLAGGSLRRQYF. The CDR3 coding sequence is TGTGCCAGCAGCCAAGGACTAGCGGGAGGGTCCCTACGAAGGCAGTACTTC.

In its sample, this clonotype was seen many times. V is TRBV18 and J is TRBJ1-4; no firm D call. Per the germline V gene, CDR1 is KGHSH and CDR2 is LQKENI. This CDR3 has 14 amino acids. Trimming shortened V by 3 bases and J by 4 bases, and 9 bases separated the two germline ends. The CDR3 here is CASSPDGSNEKLFF. CDR3 DNA sequence: TGTGCCAGCTCACCCGACGGGAGTAATGAAAAACTGTTTTTT.

This clonotype was found many times. V is TRBV7-2 and J is TRBJ2-7; D is possibly TRBD1 (6 bases). The V and J ends lost 5 bases and 3 bases respectively, with 14 bases between them. Germline assignment: CDR1 SGHTA and CDR2 FQGNSA. The length of the CDR3 is 14 residues. CDR3 DNA: TGTGCCAGCAGCCCGACAGGCTATAACTACGAGCAGTACTTC. It is translated as CASSPTGYNYEQYF. Complete variable domain (other parts from reference TRBV7-2 and TRBJ2-7): GAGVSQSPSNKVTEKGKDVELRCDPISGHTALYWYRQSLGQGLEFLIYFQGNSAPDKSGLPSDRFSAERTGGSVSTLTIQRTQQEDSAVYLCASSPTGYNYEQYFGPGTRLTVT.

The gene calls are TRBV20-1 and TRBJ1-5; no clear D gene. The CDR3 consists of 12 residues. Trimming shortened V by 3 bases and J by 5 bases, and 8 bases separated the two germline ends. The germline gives CDR1 DFQATT, CDR2 SNEGSKA (reference sequence). The CDR3 reads CSASPGHQPQHF. CDR3 nucleotide sequence: TGCAGTGCTAGCCCCGGCCATCAGCCCCAGCATTTT.

J is TRBJ2-3 and V is TRBV7-8, with D possibly being TRBD2 (6 bases). The CDR3 is 16 residues long. The germline CDR1 and CDR2 sequences are SGHVS and FQNEAQ. V was shortened by 3 bases and J by 2 bases, with 15 bases between the two germline ends. CDR3 region: CASSFWGGEDTDTQYF. The CDR3 nucleotides read TGTGCCAGCAGCTTTTGGGGCGGGGAGGACACAGATACGCAGTATTTT.

The chain is built from TRBV29-1 and TRBJ2-1; D is undetermined. From germline, CDR1 is SQVTM and CDR2 ANQGSEA. V was pared by 5 bases and J by 6 bases, with 14 bases between. The CDR3 spans 13 residues. CDR3 loop: CSVRPIARNEQFF. Here the CDR3 DNA reads TGCAGCGTTCGTCCAATCGCTCGCAATGAGCAGTTCTTC.

This clonotype occurred many times. The chain uses TRBV2 and TRBJ2-2; D unresolved. CDR1 SNHLY and CDR2 FYNNEI come from the germline V gene. Trimming left V 5 bases short and J 0 bases short, with 7 bases between. This CDR3 is built from 14 residues. This CDR3 is CASSIGPNTGELFF. CDR3 nucleotides: TGTGCCAGCAGTATAGGCCCGAACACCGGGGAGCTGTTTTTT.